This TCR beta chain is from a study of blood T cells in healthy people across ages. General study points: There was a strong correlation between TCR beta diversity and naive T cell percentage.

Germline V lookup: CDR1 GTSNPN, CDR2 SVGIG (reference sequence). Trimming removed 4 bases at V and 0 bases at J, with 10 bases between. This CDR3 contains 14 residues. The use of a sample-barcoded 5' primer and a J-beta primer mix characterized a second PCR of roughly 7 to 11 cycles. A single record per CDR3 protein comes from TCRdb applying MiXCR to the 5' RACE reads. The table lists about 1.7 million distinct CDR3 sequences, about 30% of them singletons. For this clonotype: Antigen: not known.

Every sample yielded at least 7 million isolated PBMCs. The source is a woman in her twenties or thirties in good health. Sequencing was performed on blood. The chain employs TRBV30 and TRBJ1-3, with TRBD1 as a possible D gene (6 bases). CDR3: CAWILGGSGNTIYF. DNA of the CDR3: TGTGCCTGGATACTAGGGGGCTCTGGAAACACCATATATTTT.